This T cell receptor (beta chain) was profiled in a study of blood T cell repertoires in COVID-19. About the research overall: From T cells, B-cell-depleted T cells, or PBMCs came the material, which was cDNA or gDNA.

With V trimmed by 2 bases and J by 10 bases, 7 bases remained unmatched. This CDR3 is 15 amino acids long. The germline V gene encodes CDR1 MNHEY and CDR2 SMNVEV (reference sequence). Two consecutive negative NP/OP PCR tests, clearance, or resolved symptoms defined Cohort 3 recovery. Some clones are missing from TCRdb's copy, which holds only in-frame ones; the method was immunoSEQ multiplex PCR. The sample has about 210,000 clones; around 84% are singletons. The receptor comes from a man aged 35 to 55 who had recovered from COVID-19. The chain links TRBV27 to TRBJ1-6; TRBD1 matches 8 bases. The sample comprised PBMCs or T cells enriched from blood (not recorded which). The DNA of the CDR3 is TGTGCCAGCAGTTTAGGACAGGGCTACCGATCACCCCTCCACTTT. Protein sequence: CASSLGQGYRSPLHF.